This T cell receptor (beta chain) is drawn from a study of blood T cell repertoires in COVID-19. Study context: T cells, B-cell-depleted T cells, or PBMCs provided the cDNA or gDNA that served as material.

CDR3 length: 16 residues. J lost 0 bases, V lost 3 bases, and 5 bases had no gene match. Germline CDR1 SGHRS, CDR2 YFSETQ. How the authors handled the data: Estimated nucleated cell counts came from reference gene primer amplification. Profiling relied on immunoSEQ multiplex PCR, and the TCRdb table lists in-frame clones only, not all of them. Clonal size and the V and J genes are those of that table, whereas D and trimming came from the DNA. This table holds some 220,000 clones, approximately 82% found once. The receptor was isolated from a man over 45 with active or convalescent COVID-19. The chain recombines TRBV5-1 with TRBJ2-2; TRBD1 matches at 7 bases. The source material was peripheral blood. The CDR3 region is CASSWTGAANTGELFF. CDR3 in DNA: TGCGCCAGCAGCTGGACAGGTGCTGCGAACACCGGGGAGCTGTTTTTT.